This note documents a single T cell receptor (beta chain) sequence. The antigen remains unidentified. The sample is drawn from a study of T cell repertoires in cytomegalovirus infection. Whole-study context: Indications came from public TCR beta signatures; they pointed to CMV infection and to a matching HLA type.

TCRdb itself ran the reads through MiXCR, one entry per CDR3 protein. The data contain around 900,000 distinct CDR3 sequences, around 30% of them singletons. General study results and limits: Adding up the frequency of public TCR beta families identified people who carried CMV plus the relevant HLA.

Deletions cut 1 base from V and 7 bases from J, with 22 bases between. Germline V gene lookup returns CDR1 SEHNR and CDR2 FQNEAQ (reference sequence). The CDR3 contains 18 residues. The material sequenced was cultured CD8+ T cells from PBMCs, taken from culture after CMV antigen stimulation. J is TRBJ2-2 and V is TRBV7-9; D is ambiguous. The sequence came from a human donor in good health (CMV status not recorded). Some clones in this sample may be carry-over from other donors' samples. DNA for the CDR3: TGTGCCAGCAGCTTAGAGGCCCTAAGCTTTACAATCGACGGGGAGCTGTTTTTT. This sequence encodes CASSLEALSFTIDGELFF. The full variable domain, its missing parts supplied by reference TRBV7-9 and TRBJ2-2, is DTGVSQNPRHKITKRGQNVTFRCDPISEHNRLYWYRQTLGQGPEFLTYFQNEAQLEKSRLLSDRFSAERPKGSFSTLEIQRTEQGDSAMYLCASSLEALSFTIDGELFFGEGSRLTVL.